Following are 21 T cell receptor beta chains from one sample sequenced in a study of blood T cells in healthy people across ages. It was with a sample-barcoded 5' primer and a J-beta primer mix that a second PCR of about 6 to 12 cycles was run. TCRdb re-analysed the 5' RACE reads in MiXCR, keeping a single row per CDR3 protein. In the table there are some 790,000 distinct CDR3 sequences, 25% to 30% of which are singletons. The sample consisted of blood. Source of these receptors: a woman older than 75 in good health.

This clonotype was seen a handful of times. This rearrangement joins TRBV20-1 to TRBJ1-2, with TRBD1 matching over 10 bases. Unmatched junction bases numbered 7, after V lost 0 bases and J lost 6 bases. Germline-derived CDR1 and CDR2 are DFQATT and SNEGSKA (reference sequence). The CDR3 spans 15 residues. The CDR3 coding sequence is TGCAGTGCTAGAGATAGCGGGACAGGGGCCCATGGCTACACCTTC. Protein sequence: CSARDSGTGAHGYTF.

The chain uses TRBV2 and TRBJ2-4; 7 nucleotides align to TRBD1. Germline assignment: CDR1 SNHLY and CDR2 FYNNEI. This CDR3 comprises 13 residues. V was pared by 7 bases and J by 7 bases, with 7 bases of the junction left unmatched. In nucleotides, the CDR3 is TGTGCCAGCATGAAGGGGGCGGCGAACATTCAGTACTTC. Its translation is CASMKGAANIQYF. The whole variable domain, filled in from reference TRBV2 and TRBJ2-4, reads EPEVTQTPSHQVTQMGQEVILRCVPISNHLYFYWYRQILGQKVEFLVSFYNNEISEKSEIFDDQFSVERPDGSNFTLKIRSTKLEDSAMYFCASMKGAANIQYFGAGTRLSVL.

On this clonotype itself: This may be a read error: a much more frequent sequence differs by one nucleotide. The rearrangement joins TRBV6-2 or TRBV6-3 to TRBJ2-1, with 9 bases matching TRBD2. Matching the DNA end better, TRBJ2-7 makes the J call doubtful. Per the germline V gene, CDR1 is MNHEY and CDR2 is SVGEGT. This CDR3 comprises 17 residues. In DNA, the CDR3 is TGTGCCAGCAGTTTGGTTCTAGCGGGGAGCTCCTACAATGAGCAGTACTTC. It is translated as CASSLVLAGSSYNEQYF.

This clonotype was picked up a small number of times. A much larger clone differs from this one at a single base, so this may be a read error. The chain links TRBV7-2 to TRBJ2-5, with 14 bases lining up with TRBD2. The J call may not be correct, given that the DNA end is closer to TRBJ2-7. The CDR3 totals 15 residues. The germline V gene has CDR1 SGHTA and CDR2 FQGNSA. The CDR3 DNA reads TGTGCCAGCAGCAAGAGACTAGCGGGGGGGCTCGAGCAGTACTTC. It is translated as CASSKRLAGGLEQYF.

This clonotype has ten or more counts. The chain employs TRBV30 and TRBJ2-3; unclear D gene. The V gene's germline CDR1 is GTSNPN and CDR2 SVGIG (reference sequence). The CDR3 is 12 residues long. Trimming removed 2 bases at V and 8 bases at J, with 11 bases between. The CDR3 sequence is CAWSSSLGTQYF. CDR3 DNA sequence: TGTGCCTGGAGTTCTTCATTGGGTACGCAGTATTTT.

V gene TRBV7-2 combines with J gene TRBJ2-1; 7 bases agree with TRBD2. The CDR3 totals 15 residues. Germline CDR1 SGHTA, CDR2 FQGNSA. V lost 1 base, J lost 4 bases, and 4 bases stayed unmatched. The CDR3 here is CTSSLGRAGYNEQFF. The DNA of the CDR3 is TGTACCAGCAGCTTAGGTCGAGCGGGATACAATGAGCAGTTCTTC.

This clonotype was seen only a few times. The gene calls are TRBV20-1 and TRBJ1-4, with D uncertain. Trimming took 3 bases from V and 7 from J, leaving 12 bases between them. Germline V gives CDR1 DFQATT, CDR2 SNEGSKA (reference sequence). The CDR3 length is 13 residues. DNA for the CDR3: TGCAGTGCTAGGCCCCCTGGGCCTGAAAAACTGTTTTTT. This sequence encodes CSARPPGPEKLFF.

Ten or more counts support this clonotype. This sequence joins TRBV7-6 and TRBJ1-6; 12 bases are shared with TRBD1. J lost 7 bases, V lost 5 bases, and 12 bases had no gene match. Germline CDR1 SGHVS, CDR2 FNYEAQ. The CDR3 loop spans 18 amino acids. The CDR3 sequence: CASSLGTGGAFRNSPLHF. The DNA of the CDR3 is TGTGCCAGCAGCCTAGGGACAGGGGGCGCGTTCCGAAATTCACCCCTCCACTTT.

V and J are TRBV20-1 and TRBJ1-2, with a tentative D call TRBD1 (5 bases). CDR1 is DFQATT and CDR2 is SNEGSKA in the germline V gene (reference sequence). Trimming pared 4 bases from V and 3 bases from J, leaving 18 bases between. This CDR3 has 15 residues. CDR3 amino acids: CSAIQMGRDDYGYTF. CDR3 DNA: TGCAGTGCTATTCAGATGGGCAGGGACGACTATGGCTACACCTTC.

The chain recombines TRBV20-1 with TRBJ2-7; 16 bases agree with TRBD2. The germline gives CDR1 DFQATT, CDR2 SNEGSKA (reference sequence). The CDR3 consists of 17 residues. J gave up 2 bases and V 5 bases, and 9 bases lay outside the gene matches. The CDR3 DNA sequence: TGCAGTGCTTCCCCACCCGGGACTAGCGGGGGGGCCTACGAGCAGTACTTC. This translates into CSASPPGTSGGAYEQYF.

Points on this clonotype: Being one base from a much bigger clone, this may be a read error. The chain employs TRBV20-1 and TRBJ1-2; no firm D call. The V end was cut by 4 bases, the J end by 4 bases, with 10 bases between. Per germline, CDR1 DFQATT and CDR2 SNEGSKA (reference sequence). CDR3 length: 12 amino acids. The CDR3 region has the DNA TGCAGTGCTACTGCTCCGGGCTATGGCTACACCTTC. Amino acid sequence: CSATAPGYGYTF.

This clonotype was seen repeatedly, ten times or more. V usage is TRBV14 and J usage is TRBJ1-5; D is unclear. CDR1 and CDR2 (germline): SGHDN, FVKESK. Trimming took 1 base from V and 0 from J, leaving 4 bases between them. The CDR3 is 14 residues long. The chain's CDR3 is CASSQGNSNQPQHF. The CDR3 region has the DNA TGTGCCAGCAGCCAAGGAAATAGCAATCAGCCCCAGCATTTT.

This clonotype was found many times. The chain employs TRBV13 and TRBJ2-3; tentatively, D is TRBD2 (6 bases). The CDR3 has 16 amino acids. The germline V gene has CDR1 PRHDT and CDR2 FYEKMQ (reference sequence). Trimming cost V 5 bases and J 0 bases, with 15 bases left between them. CDR3 in amino acids: CASSPTTSRSTDTQYF. The DNA of the CDR3 is TGTGCCAGCAGCCCAACTACTAGCAGGAGCACAGATACGCAGTATTTT.

On this clonotype itself: This may stem from a read error, because a much larger clone lies one nucleotide away. The chain links TRBV7-6 to TRBJ2-1; D perhaps matches TRBD2 (5 bases). CDR3 length: 14 amino acids. Per the germline V gene, CDR1 is SGHVS and CDR2 is FNYEAQ. With 1 base removed from V and 6 bases from J, the gap between germline ends came to 10 bases. Here the CDR3 reads CASSLVEVSNEQFF. The CDR3 DNA is TGTGCCAGCAGCTTAGTGGAGGTGAGCAATGAGCAGTTCTTC.

J is TRBJ2-2 and V is TRBV7-9; no definite D call. V gave up 3 bases and J gave up 0 bases, with 5 bases separating them. Germline V gene lookup returns CDR1 SEHNR and CDR2 FQNEAQ (reference sequence). This CDR3 is built from 14 residues. The CDR3 bases are TGTGCCAGCAGCTTTCCTACGAACACCGGGGAGCTGTTTTTT. It is translated as CASSFPTNTGELFF.

V is TRBV29-1 and J is TRBJ2-3; D may be TRBD2 (6 bases). V was trimmed by 4 bases and J by 0 bases, leaving 8 bases between them. The CDR3 covers 13 residues. The germline V gene encodes CDR1 SQVTM and CDR2 ANQGSEA. The CDR3 loop reads CSVAGVSTDTQYF. The CDR3 coding sequence is TGCAGCGTTGCGGGGGTCAGCACAGATACGCAGTATTTT.

At least ten counts were recorded for this clonotype. The chain recombines TRBV20-1 with TRBJ2-5, with D maybe TRBD1 (5 bases). The CDR3 extends over 15 amino acids. Trimming removed 6 bases from V and 2 bases from J, with 19 bases in between. The germline CDR1 and CDR2 sequences are DFQATT and SNEGSKA (reference sequence). Here the CDR3 DNA reads TGCAGTGCCAATAGAGTCGACAGAGGACAAGAGACCCAGTACTTC. Its translation is CSANRVDRGQETQYF.

This clonotype was counted ten times or more. For the CDR3, the DNA is TGTGCCAGCAGCGCAATTCAGGGGTTGGAGACCCAGTACTTC. Amino acid sequence: CASSAIQGLETQYF. V gene TRBV5-5 combines with J gene TRBJ2-5; maybe TRBD1 (6 bases). Trimming took off 4 bases at V and 5 bases at J, with 15 bases between the two ends. The CDR3 extends over 14 amino acids. Per the germline V gene, CDR1 is SGHKS and CDR2 is YYEKEE (reference sequence).

This chain connects TRBV20-1 to TRBJ1-6; 7 bases line up with TRBD1. The V segment lost 6 bases and the J segment 3 bases; nucleotides outside the gene matches: 8. This CDR3 is 15 amino acids long. Germline CDR1 reads DFQATT; CDR2 reads SNEGSKA (reference sequence). As DNA, the CDR3 is TGCAGTGCCAGTACAGGGGTCGGCTATAATTCACCCCTCCACTTT. This sequence encodes CSASTGVGYNSPLHF.

The chain has TRBV5-1 and TRBJ1-1, with a weak D call TRBD1 (5 bases). The CDR3 contains 13 residues. The V and J ends lost 0 bases and 6 bases respectively, with 9 bases between them. Germline V gene sequence: CDR1 SGHRS, CDR2 YFSETQ. CDR3 sequence (DNA): TGCGCCAGCAGCTTGGGTGGGGCATCTGAAGCTTTCTTT. Its translation: CASSLGGASEAFF.

This clonotype occurred a few times. The chain has TRBV27 and TRBJ1-2; the D is unclear. The CDR3 spans 13 residues. V lost 4 bases to trimming and J lost 4 bases, with 10 bases between them. The germline V gene has CDR1 MNHEY and CDR2 SMNVEV (reference sequence). Here the CDR3 DNA reads TGTGCCAGCAGTTCGGTCCCAATCTATGGCTACACCTTC. It yields the protein CASSSVPIYGYTF.